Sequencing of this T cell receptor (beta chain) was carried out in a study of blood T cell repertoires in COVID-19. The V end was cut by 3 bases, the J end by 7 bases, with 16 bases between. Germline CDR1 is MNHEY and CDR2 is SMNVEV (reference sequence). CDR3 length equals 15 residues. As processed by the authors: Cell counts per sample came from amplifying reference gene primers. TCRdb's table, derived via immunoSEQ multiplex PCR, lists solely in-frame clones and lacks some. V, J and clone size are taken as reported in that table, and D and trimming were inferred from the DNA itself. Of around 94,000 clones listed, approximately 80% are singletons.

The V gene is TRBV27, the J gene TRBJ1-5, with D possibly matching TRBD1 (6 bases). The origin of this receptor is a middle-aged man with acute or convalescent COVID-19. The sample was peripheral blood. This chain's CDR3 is CASSFTGNVGQPQHF. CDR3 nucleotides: TGTGCCAGCAGTTTTACAGGGAATGTCGGCCAGCCCCAGCATTTT.